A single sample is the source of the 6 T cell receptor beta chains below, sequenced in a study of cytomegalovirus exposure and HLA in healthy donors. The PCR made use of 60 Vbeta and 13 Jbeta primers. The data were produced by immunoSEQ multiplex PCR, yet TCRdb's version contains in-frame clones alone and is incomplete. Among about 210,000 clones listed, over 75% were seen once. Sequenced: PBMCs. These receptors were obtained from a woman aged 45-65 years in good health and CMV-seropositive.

Written as DNA, the CDR3 is TGTGCCAGCAGGCCCCCTGGGGCTTCAACTAATGAAAAACTGTTTTTT. Translating gives CASRPPGASTNEKLFF. The chain has TRBV27 and TRBJ1-4; a possible D gene is TRBD1 (5 bases). The CDR3 spans 16 residues. V lost 6 bases, J lost 0 bases, and 14 bases lay in between. Germline CDR1 and CDR2: MNHEY and SMNVEV (reference sequence).

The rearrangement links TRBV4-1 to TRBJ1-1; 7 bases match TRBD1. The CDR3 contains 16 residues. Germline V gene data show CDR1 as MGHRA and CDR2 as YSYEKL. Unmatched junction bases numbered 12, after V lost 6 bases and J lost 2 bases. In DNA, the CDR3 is TGCGCCAGCAGACTCGGACAGGCGCTGCCTAACACTGAAGCTTTCTTT. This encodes CASRLGQALPNTEAFF.

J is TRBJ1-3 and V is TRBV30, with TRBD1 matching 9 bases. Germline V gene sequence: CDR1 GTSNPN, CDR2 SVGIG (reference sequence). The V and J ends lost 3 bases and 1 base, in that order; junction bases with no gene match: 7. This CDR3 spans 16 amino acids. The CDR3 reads CAWRGTGSGSGNTIYF. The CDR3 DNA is TGTGCCTGGAGGGGGACAGGGTCGGGGTCTGGAAACACCATATATTTT.

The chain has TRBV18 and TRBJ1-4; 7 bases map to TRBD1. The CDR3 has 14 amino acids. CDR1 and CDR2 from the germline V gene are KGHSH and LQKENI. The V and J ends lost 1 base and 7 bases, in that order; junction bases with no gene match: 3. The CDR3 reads CASSPQGALEKLFF. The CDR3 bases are TGTGCCAGCTCACCACAGGGGGCACTTGAAAAACTGTTTTTT.

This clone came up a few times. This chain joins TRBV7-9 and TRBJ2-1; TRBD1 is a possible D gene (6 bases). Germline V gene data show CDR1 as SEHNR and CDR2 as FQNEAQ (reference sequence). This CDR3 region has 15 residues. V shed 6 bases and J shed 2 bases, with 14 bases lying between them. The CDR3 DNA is TGTGCCAGCAGTCACGGACAGTTTACCTACAATGAGCAGTTCTTC. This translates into CASSHGQFTYNEQFF.

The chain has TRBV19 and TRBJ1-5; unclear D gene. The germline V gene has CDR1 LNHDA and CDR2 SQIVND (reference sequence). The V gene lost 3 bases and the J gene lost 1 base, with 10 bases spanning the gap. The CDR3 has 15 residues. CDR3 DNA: TGTGCCAGTAGTATTGGGAGTGGGAGCAATCAGCCCCAGCATTTT. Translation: CASSIGSGSNQPQHF.